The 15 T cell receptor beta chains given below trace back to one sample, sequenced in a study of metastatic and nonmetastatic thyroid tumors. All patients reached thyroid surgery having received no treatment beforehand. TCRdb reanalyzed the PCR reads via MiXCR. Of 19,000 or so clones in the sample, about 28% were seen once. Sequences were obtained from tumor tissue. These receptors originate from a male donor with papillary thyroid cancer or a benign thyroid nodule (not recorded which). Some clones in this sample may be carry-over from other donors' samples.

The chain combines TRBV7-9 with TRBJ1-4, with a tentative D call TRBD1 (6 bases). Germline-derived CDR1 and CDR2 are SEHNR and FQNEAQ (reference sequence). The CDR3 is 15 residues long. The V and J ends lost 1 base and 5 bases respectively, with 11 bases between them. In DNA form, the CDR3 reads TGTGCCAGCAGCTTAGGCGGACAGTGGAATGAAAAACTGTTTTTT. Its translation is CASSLGGQWNEKLFF.

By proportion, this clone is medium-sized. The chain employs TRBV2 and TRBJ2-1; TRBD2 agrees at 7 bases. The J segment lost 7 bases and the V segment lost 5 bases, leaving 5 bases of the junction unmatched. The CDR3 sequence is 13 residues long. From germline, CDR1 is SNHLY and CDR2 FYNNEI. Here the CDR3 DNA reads TGTGCCAGCAGTAGGGCGGGAGCGAATGAGCAGTTCTTC. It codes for CASSRAGANEQFF.

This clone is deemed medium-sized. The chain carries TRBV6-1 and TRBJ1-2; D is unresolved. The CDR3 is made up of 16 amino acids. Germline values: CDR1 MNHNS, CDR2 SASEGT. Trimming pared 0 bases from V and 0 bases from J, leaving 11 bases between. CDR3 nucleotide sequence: TGTGCCAGCAGTGAAGCGGCTTTTTCGGCTAACTATGGCTACACCTTC. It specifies CASSEAAFSANYGYTF.

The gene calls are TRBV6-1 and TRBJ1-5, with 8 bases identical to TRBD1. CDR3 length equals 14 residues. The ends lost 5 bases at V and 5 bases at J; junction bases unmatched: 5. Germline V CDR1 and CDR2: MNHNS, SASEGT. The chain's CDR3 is CASSRTGRDQPQHF. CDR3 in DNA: TGTGCCAGCAGTAGGACAGGGAGGGATCAGCCCCAGCATTTT.

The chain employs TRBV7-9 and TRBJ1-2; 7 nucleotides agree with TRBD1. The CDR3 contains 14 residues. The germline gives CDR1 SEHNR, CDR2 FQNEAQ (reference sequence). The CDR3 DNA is TGTGTCATCAGCCTGATAGGGGGCTGCTATGGCTACACCTTC. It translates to CVISLIGGCYGYTF.

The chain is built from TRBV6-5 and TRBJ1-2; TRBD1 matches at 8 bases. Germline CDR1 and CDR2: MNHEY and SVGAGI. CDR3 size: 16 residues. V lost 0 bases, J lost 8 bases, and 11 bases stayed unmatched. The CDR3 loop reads CASSYSRRQGAGGYTF. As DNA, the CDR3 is TGTGCCAGCAGTTACTCGAGGCGGCAGGGGGCTGGGGGCTACACCTTC.

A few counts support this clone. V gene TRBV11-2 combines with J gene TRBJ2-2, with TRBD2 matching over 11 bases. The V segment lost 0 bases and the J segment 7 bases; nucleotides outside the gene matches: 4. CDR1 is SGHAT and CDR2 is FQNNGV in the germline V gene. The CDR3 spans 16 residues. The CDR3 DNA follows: TGTGCCAGCAGCTTAGATCGGACTAGCGGGTTCGGGGAGCTGTTTTTT. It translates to CASSLDRTSGFGELFF. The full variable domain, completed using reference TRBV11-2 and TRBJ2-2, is EAGVAQSPRYKIIEKRQSVAFWCNPISGHATLYWYQQILGQGPKLLIQFQNNGVVDDSQLPKDRFSAERLKGVDSTLKIQPAKLEDSAVYLCASSLDRTSGFGELFFGEGSRLTVL.

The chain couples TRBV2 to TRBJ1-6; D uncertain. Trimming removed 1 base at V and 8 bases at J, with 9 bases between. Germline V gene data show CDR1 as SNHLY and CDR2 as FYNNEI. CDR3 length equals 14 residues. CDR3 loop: CASSEVTRDSPLHF. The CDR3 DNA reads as TGTGCCAGCAGTGAAGTGACCCGGGATTCACCCCTCCACTTT.

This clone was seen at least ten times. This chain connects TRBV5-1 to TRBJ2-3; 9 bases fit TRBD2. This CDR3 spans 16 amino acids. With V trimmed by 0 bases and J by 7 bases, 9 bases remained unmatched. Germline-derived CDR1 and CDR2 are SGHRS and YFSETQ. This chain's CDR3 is CASSLALELAGNTQYF. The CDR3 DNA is TGCGCCAGCAGCTTGGCTTTGGAACTAGCGGGCAATACGCAGTATTTT.

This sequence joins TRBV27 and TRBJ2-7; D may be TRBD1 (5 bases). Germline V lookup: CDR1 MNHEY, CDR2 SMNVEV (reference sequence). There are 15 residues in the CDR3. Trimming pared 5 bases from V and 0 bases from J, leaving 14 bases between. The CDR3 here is CASSPYDSPSYEQYF. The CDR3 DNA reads TGTGCCAGCAGTCCTTACGACAGTCCCTCCTACGAGCAGTACTTC.

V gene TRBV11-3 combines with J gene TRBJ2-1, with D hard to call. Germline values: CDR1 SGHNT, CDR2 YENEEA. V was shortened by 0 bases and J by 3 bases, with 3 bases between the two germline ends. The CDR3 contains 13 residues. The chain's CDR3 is CASSLDRYNEQFF. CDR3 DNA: TGTGCCAGCAGCTTAGACCGCTACAATGAGCAGTTCTTC.

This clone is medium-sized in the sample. This CDR3 is CAWRASGSSYEQYF. DNA of the CDR3: TGTGCCTGGAGAGCCTCGGGAAGCTCCTACGAGCAGTACTTC. The rearrangement joins TRBV30 to TRBJ2-7, with D possibly matching TRBD2 (5 bases). This CDR3 spans 14 amino acids. The germline V gene has CDR1 GTSNPN and CDR2 SVGIG (reference sequence). V was cut by 3 bases and J by 0 bases, with 12 bases left in between.

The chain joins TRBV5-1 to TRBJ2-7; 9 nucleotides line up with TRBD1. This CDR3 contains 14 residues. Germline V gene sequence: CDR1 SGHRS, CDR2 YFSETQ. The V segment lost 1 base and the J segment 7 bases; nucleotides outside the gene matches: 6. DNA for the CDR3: TGCGCCAGCAGCTTGACAGGGGGCTCTGGGGAGCAGTACTTC. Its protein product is CASSLTGGSGEQYF.

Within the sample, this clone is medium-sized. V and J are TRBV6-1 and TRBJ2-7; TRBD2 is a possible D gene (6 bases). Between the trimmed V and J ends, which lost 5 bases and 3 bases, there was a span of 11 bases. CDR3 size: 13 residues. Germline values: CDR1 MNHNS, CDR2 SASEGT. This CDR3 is CASSPRLDYEQYF. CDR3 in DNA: TGTGCCAGCAGTCCCAGACTAGACTACGAGCAGTACTTC.

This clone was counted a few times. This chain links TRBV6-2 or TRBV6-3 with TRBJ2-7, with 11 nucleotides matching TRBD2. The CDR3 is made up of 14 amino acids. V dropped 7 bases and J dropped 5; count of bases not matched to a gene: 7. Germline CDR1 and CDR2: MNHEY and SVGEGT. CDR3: CASTSTSGNHEQYF. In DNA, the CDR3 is TGTGCCAGCACTTCGACTAGCGGGAACCACGAGCAGTACTTC.